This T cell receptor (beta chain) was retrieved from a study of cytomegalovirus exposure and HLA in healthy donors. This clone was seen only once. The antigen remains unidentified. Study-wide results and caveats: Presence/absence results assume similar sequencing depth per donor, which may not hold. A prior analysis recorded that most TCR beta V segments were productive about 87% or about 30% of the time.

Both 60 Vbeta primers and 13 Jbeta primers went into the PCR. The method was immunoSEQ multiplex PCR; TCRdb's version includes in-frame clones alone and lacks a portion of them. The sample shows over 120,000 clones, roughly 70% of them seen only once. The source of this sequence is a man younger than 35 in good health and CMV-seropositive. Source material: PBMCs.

CDR3 sequence: CASRGGQGHQPQHF. CDR3 DNA: TGTGCCAGCAGGGGTGGCCAGGGTCATCAGCCCCAGCATTTT. The chain couples TRBV2 to TRBJ1-5; D is possibly TRBD1 (5 bases). Germline V gene sequence: CDR1 SNHLY, CDR2 FYNNEI. The length of the CDR3 is 14 residues. Trimming removed 6 bases from V and 5 bases from J, with 14 bases in between.